The 10 T cell receptor beta chains reported below all come from one sample, sequenced in a study of blood T cell repertoires in COVID-19. Assay: immunoSEQ multiplex PCR; the TCRdb copy retains only in-frame clones and omits some. The table shows about 190,000 clones, with approximately 79% occurring only once. The specimen sequenced was peripheral blood. The receptors here all came from a woman in her forties or fifties with acute or convalescent COVID-19.

The rearrangement joins TRBV6-5 to TRBJ1-2, with D perhaps matching TRBD1 (5 bases). Between the trimmed V and J ends, which lost 2 bases and 6 bases, there was a span of 7 bases. CDR3 length equals 12 residues. The germline V gene encodes CDR1 MNHEY and CDR2 SVGAGI. The CDR3 DNA is TGTGCCAGCAGTTACGCAGGGAATGGCTACACCTTC. Protein sequence: CASSYAGNGYTF.

The chain combines TRBV11-2 with TRBJ1-1, with unresolved D. The CDR3 length is 13 residues. Germline V gene lookup returns CDR1 SGHAT and CDR2 FQNNGV. V lost 2 bases and J lost 0, with 4 bases in between. The CDR3 loop is CASSLSVNTEAFF. DNA of the CDR3: TGTGCCAGCAGCTTATCAGTGAACACTGAAGCTTTCTTT.

The V call is TRBV19, the J call TRBJ2-5; no clear D. Trimming took off 3 bases at V and 5 bases at J, with 16 bases between the two ends. The V gene's germline CDR1 is LNHDA and CDR2 SQIVND (reference sequence). This CDR3 region has 15 residues. The CDR3 region is CASSMARGFAETQYF. CDR3 nucleotide sequence: TGTGCCAGTAGTATGGCTCGCGGTTTTGCGGAGACCCAGTACTTC.

The chain uses TRBV5-1 and TRBJ2-7; D possibly corresponds to TRBD1 (6 bases). The CDR3 has 15 amino acids. Deletions cut 4 bases from V and 4 bases from J, with 18 bases between. Per germline, CDR1 SGHRS and CDR2 YFSETQ. CDR3 protein: CASSPRAGARYEQYF. For the CDR3, the DNA is TGCGCCAGCAGCCCGAGGGCAGGGGCGAGATACGAGCAGTACTTC.

The V and J genes are TRBV6-5 and TRBJ2-3; tentatively, D is TRBD1 (5 bases). CDR1 is MNHEY and CDR2 is SVGAGI in the germline V gene. The germline V and J ends were trimmed by 2 bases and 5 bases, with 11 bases remaining between them. This CDR3 contains 14 residues. CDR3 residues: CASSYRTNRDTQYF. DNA of the CDR3: TGTGCCAGCAGTTACCGGACAAATAGAGATACGCAGTATTTT.

The sample holds one count of this clone. This rearrangement joins TRBV6-2 or TRBV6-3 to TRBJ1-2; 7 positions match TRBD1. After removal of 5 bases from V and 4 bases from J, the junction contained 4 bases not matched to a gene. This CDR3 spans 13 amino acids. CDR1 and CDR2 from the germline V gene are MNHEY and SVGEGT. As DNA, the CDR3 is TGTGCCAGCAGTCGACAGGGATCCTATGGCTACACCTTC. It codes for CASSRQGSYGYTF.

This clone appeared once. This chain joins TRBV24-1 and TRBJ2-2, with 9 positions matching TRBD1. With 7 bases clipped from V and 4 bases from J, the junction kept 3 bases outside the gene matches. The length of the CDR3 is 14 residues. From germline, CDR1 is KGHDR and CDR2 SFDVKD. The CDR3 loop is CATRRQGGTGELFF. The DNA of the CDR3 is TGTGCCACCAGGAGACAGGGGGGCACCGGGGAGCTGTTTTTT.

This clone was recorded once. The V gene is TRBV27, the J gene TRBJ2-5, with a weak D call TRBD2 (5 bases). CDR3 length equals 14 residues. Germline V lookup: CDR1 MNHEY, CDR2 SMNVEV (reference sequence). V lost 10 bases and J lost 1, with 16 bases in between. This CDR3 reads CATRIDGIQETQYF. CDR3 in DNA: TGTGCCACTAGGATAGACGGGATCCAAGAGACCCAGTACTTC.

V gene TRBV11-2 combines with J gene TRBJ2-7; no firm D call. The CDR3 is 14 residues long. Germline V CDR1 and CDR2: SGHAT, FQNNGV. V lost 1 base, J lost 2 bases, and 9 bases lay in between. Here the CDR3 DNA reads TGTGCCAGCAGCTTAGTCCCAGGAACCTACGAGCAGTACTTC. Its translation: CASSLVPGTYEQYF.

The chain combines TRBV29-1 with TRBJ1-2; 8 bases are shared with TRBD1. V lost 3 bases, J lost 8 bases, and 8 bases stayed unmatched. The CDR3 extends over 13 amino acids. Germline loops: CDR1 SQVTM, CDR2 ANQGSEA. The CDR3 spells CSVERTGSGGYTF. The CDR3 DNA is TGCAGCGTTGAGCGGACAGGGTCAGGAGGCTACACCTTC.